This TCR beta chain comes out of a study of T cells after yellow fever vaccination. One entry per CDR3 protein, called by TCRdb with MiXCR from the 5' RACE reads. In the table there are approximately 600,000 distinct CDR3 sequences, approximately 13% of which are singletons. Study observations and caveats: The study re-detected most primary-vaccination clones after the booster (about 96% CD4, roughly 85% CD8). Peaking on day 5 versus 15, the secondary response was faster but weaker.

This CDR3 spans 15 amino acids. The V and J ends lost 4 bases and 4 bases, in that order; junction bases with no gene match: 11. Germline CDR1 SGHRS, CDR2 YFSETQ. The sample holds a few counts of this clonotype. Its target is unknown. The input for sequencing was PBMCs, taken on the day of the yellow fever booster vaccination. This chain links TRBV5-1 with TRBJ2-7; 7 nucleotides match TRBD1. The clonotype was recovered from a young man who received the YFV17D yellow fever vaccine. This CDR3 is CASSPVADRRYEQYF. In nucleotides, the CDR3 is TGCGCCAGCAGCCCGGTCGCGGACAGGAGGTACGAGCAGTACTTC. The variable domain in full, with the rest retrieved from reference TRBV5-1 and TRBJ2-7, is KAGVTQTPRYLIKTRGQQVTLSCSPISGHRSVSWYQQTPGQGLQFLFEYFSETQRNKGNFPGRFSGRQFSNSRSEMNVSTLELGDSALYLCASSPVADRRYEQYFGPGTRLTVT.